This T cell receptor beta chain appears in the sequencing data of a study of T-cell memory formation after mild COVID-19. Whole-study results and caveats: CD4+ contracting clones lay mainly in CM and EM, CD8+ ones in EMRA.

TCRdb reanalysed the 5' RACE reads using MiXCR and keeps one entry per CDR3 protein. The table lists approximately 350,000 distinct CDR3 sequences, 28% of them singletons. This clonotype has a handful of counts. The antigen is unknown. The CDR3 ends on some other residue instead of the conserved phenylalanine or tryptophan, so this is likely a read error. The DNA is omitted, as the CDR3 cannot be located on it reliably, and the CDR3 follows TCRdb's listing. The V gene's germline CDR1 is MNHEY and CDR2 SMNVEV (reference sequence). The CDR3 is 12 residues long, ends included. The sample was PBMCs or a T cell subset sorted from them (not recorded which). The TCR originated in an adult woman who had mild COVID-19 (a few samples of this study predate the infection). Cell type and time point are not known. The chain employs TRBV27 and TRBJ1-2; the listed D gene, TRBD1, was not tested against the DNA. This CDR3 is CASSPRSNAPRL.